This T cell receptor beta chain stems from a study of CD8 T cells in ankylosing spondylitis (TCRdb year 2017). About the full investigation: To find TCR variants linked to disease, the study profiled T cell receptor beta repertoires in ankylosing spondylitis patients and healthy donors. Peripheral blood was sampled, and synovial fluid was additionally collected from ankylosing spondylitis patients. The whole study cohort included some 100 healthy donors and over 20 ankylosing spondylitis patients. Results and caveats for the whole study, not just this receptor: Blood from ankylosing spondylitis patients appeared to be characterized by a TCR beta motif composed of under 10 highly homologous amino acid variants. Some of the motif variants had been reported before in the synovial fluid and blood of reactive arthritis patients, a finding that suggests common disease-initiation mechanisms. The disease-linked clones showed a CD8+ phenotype and occurred at relatively low frequencies in peripheral blood. The disease-linked clones were reported to be significantly enriched in matched synovial fluid samples from ankylosing spondylitis patients.

For sequencing, an Illumina HiSeq 2500 was employed. Quantitative 5'-RACE with molecular barcodes was the method used to prepare the TCR beta libraries. In the paper's pipeline: A new computational method, built on a probabilistic model of VDJ rearrangement, was used to identify disease-linked TCR variants. The raw public data were reprocessed by TCRdb itself: fastp quality trimming at Q25, MiXCR clonotype calling, in-frame beta chains only. One record per CDR3 amino acid sequence lists the most common genes and DNA. The V and J calls follow TCRdb's processing rather than the paper's. The sample contains under 300,000 distinct CDR3 sequences, approximately 11% of them found a single time. The ten most abundant clones make up 6% to 8% of the sample. V loses 5 bases of germline sequence and J loses 4 bases, and the interval between the two ends is 17 bases. The germline V gene (reference sequence) sets CDR1 to SEHNR and CDR2 to FQNEAQ. The CDR3 covers 15 residues, taking in both the cysteine and the phenylalanine. Of all the DNA, just the CDR3 is kept, 45 bases in frame from base 1.

This clonotype was seen a handful of times. Its antigen remains undetermined. Nothing much larger sits one base from this clone, and base qualities are not available. The sequence links TRBV7-9 to TRBJ2-5; the D gene assignment is perhaps TRBD1 or TRBD2, with each matching 5 bases. The sequenced sample was blood, either unsorted or a sorted T cell fraction (not recorded which). The source of this sequence is a male donor with ankylosing spondylitis or in good health (not recorded which). The sequenced DNA is TGTGCCAGCAGCCCTCCCGGGGCGGTGGGAGAGACCCAGTACTTC. Translated, it reads CASSPPGAVGETQYF.